This entry lists 27 T cell receptor beta chains sequenced from one sample in a study of T cell clonality in common variable immunodeficiency. No antigens are known for them. Study results and caveats: Common variable immunodeficiency TCR beta sequences reportedly had fewer deletions and N-nucleotide insertions.

Assay: immunoSEQ multiplex PCR; the TCRdb copy retains only in-frame clones and omits some. The sample includes around 30,000 clones, none of them occurring once. Sequenced input: peripheral blood mononuclear cells. The receptors here all came from a human donor with common variable immunodeficiency.

A note on this clone: The read terminates 3 residues ahead of where the CDR3 ends, so the germline J gene completes it. This chain joins TRBV7-2 and TRBJ2-7; weak D call: TRBD1 (7 bases). Germline V gives CDR1 SGHTA, CDR2 FQGNSA. V shed 4 bases and J shed 4 bases, with 11 bases lying between them. The CDR3 is 13 residues long. The part of the CDR3 DNA that was read is TGTGCCAGCAGCTCAGGGGGGTTTTACGAG. Protein product: CASSSGGFYE. The entire CDR3 reads CASSSGGFYEQYF.

This clone was recorded many times. The read is 3 residues too short to cover the CDR3 end, so that end is filled in from the germline J gene. The V and J genes are TRBV11-2 and TRBJ2-7; TRBD2 agrees at 7 bases. Germline CDR1 and CDR2: SGHAT and FQNNGV. This CDR3 region has 14 residues. The trim removed 4 bases at V and 3 bases at J, leaving 6 bases unmatched. The CDR3 loop reads CASSSPREGYEQYF. The covered CDR3 bases are TGTGCCAGCAGCTCACCCAGGGAGGGCTACGAG.

This clone has a count of ten or more. Sequencing ends 3 residues short of the CDR3 end; the germline J gene provides the rest. The chain uses TRBV28 and TRBJ2-3; TRBD2 might be the D (5 bases). Trimming took off 4 bases at V and 3 bases at J, with 14 bases between the two ends. CDR1 and CDR2 from the germline V gene are MDHEN and SYDVKM. The CDR3 extends over 15 amino acids. CDR3 sequence: CASSSRDRGTDTQYF. The CDR3 bases that were read are TGTGCCAGCAGTTCCCGAGATAGAGGGACAGATACG.

This clone was seen at least ten times. The read ends 3 residues early relative to the CDR3; the germline J gene fills the gap. The V gene is TRBV18, the J gene TRBJ1-1, with D uncertain. The V end lost 3 bases, the J end lost 1 base, and 15 bases lay between the germline ends. The CDR3 is 16 residues long. Germline loops: CDR1 KGHSH, CDR2 LQKENI. The CDR3 bases that were read are TGTGCCAGCTCACCCAACGAAATCTCCGGGAACACTGAA. Amino acids: CASSPNEISGNTE. The whole CDR3 is CASSPNEISGNTEAFF.

This clone was counted at least ten times. The read ends 3 residues early relative to the CDR3; the germline J gene fills the gap. The chain recombines TRBV5-6 with TRBJ1-6; D perhaps matches TRBD1 (5 bases). Germline V CDR1 and CDR2: SGHDT, YYEEEE. The V gene lost 0 bases and the J gene lost 7 bases, with 11 bases spanning the gap. CDR3 length: 15 amino acids. CDR3: CASSLGGRGNSPLHF. The covered CDR3 bases are TGTGCCAGCAGCTTGGGAGGGAGGGGCAATTCACCC.

This clone came up a few times. The read ends 3 residues before the CDR3 terminus; that terminus is restored from the germline J gene. The chain carries TRBV7-2 and TRBJ1-4, with a weak D call TRBD1 (5 bases). CDR1 and CDR2 (germline): SGHTA, FQGNSA. The CDR3 has 14 amino acids. The V and J ends lost 3 bases and 4 bases respectively, with 9 bases between them. The part of the CDR3 DNA that was read is TGTGCCAGCAGCTTCTACGGGGGTAATGAAAAA. Protein sequence: CASSFYGGNEK. The full CDR3 protein is CASSFYGGNEKLFF.

The table lists this clone with many counts. The sequenced fragment ends 3 residues before the CDR3 boundary, so the rest is inferred from the germline J gene. The J gene is TRBJ2-3, the V gene TRBV30, with a weak D call TRBD1 (6 bases). The CDR3 is 11 amino acids. CDR1 and CDR2 (germline): GTSNPN, SVGIG (reference sequence). CDR3 DNA, as far as it was read: TGTGCCTGGAGTGTAGCAGGGGCG. Residues: CAWSVAGA. The complete CDR3 sequence is CAWSVAGAQYF.

The CDR3 loop is CASSRTGVGNTIYF. The CDR3 DNA, read in part, is TGTGCCAGCAGTCGTACAGGGGTTGGAAACACC. The chain carries TRBV2 and TRBJ1-3, with 7 bases aligning to TRBD1. The sequenced fragment ends 3 residues before the CDR3 boundary, so the rest is inferred from the germline J gene. The CDR3 is 14 amino acids. CDR1 is SNHLY and CDR2 is FYNNEI in the germline V gene. With V trimmed by 5 bases and J by 3 bases, 4 bases remained unmatched.

In this sample, this clone turned up many times. The read halts 3 residues ahead of the CDR3 end, with the missing end drawn from the germline J gene. The chain is built from TRBV6-1 and TRBJ1-3, with D possibly matching TRBD1 (5 bases). The V and J ends lost 0 bases and 4 bases respectively, with 10 bases between them. Germline V gene data show CDR1 as MNHNS and CDR2 as SASEGT. The CDR3 has 15 residues. The CDR3 bases that were read are TGTGCCAGCAGTGAAGCGATAGGGGAAGGAAACACC. Protein product: CASSEAIGEGNT. The full CDR3 is CASSEAIGEGNTIYF.

This clone has a handful of counts. The read terminates 3 residues before the CDR3 end, so the remaining end is supplied by the germline J gene. The chain joins TRBV20-1 to TRBJ1-1; 10 bases agree with TRBD1. This CDR3 is 14 amino acids long. Germline trimming cut 5 bases from V and 5 bases from J; bases unmatched to any gene: 8. Per germline, CDR1 DFQATT and CDR2 SNEGSKA (reference sequence). The CDR3 is CSAGGTGVYTEAFF. The sequenced CDR3 bases are TGCAGTGCTGGGGGGACAGGGGTATATACTGAA.

About this clone: The CDR3 goes on 3 residues after the read ends, and that part is filled in from the germline J gene. The chain combines TRBV18 with TRBJ2-3; no reliable D call. Germline values: CDR1 KGHSH, CDR2 LQKENI. The CDR3 is made up of 15 amino acids. V dropped 4 bases and J dropped 6 bases, with 17 bases sitting between them. CDR3 DNA (partial): TGTGCCAGCTCACGGGCCCCGGTGAGTCGGGATACG. Its translation: CASSRAPVSRDT. In full, the CDR3 is CASSRAPVSRDTQYF.

This clone was detected many times. The read comes to an end 3 residues before the CDR3 does, leaving the germline J gene to fill in the end. This chain uses TRBV24-1 with TRBJ2-5, with 16 bases fitting TRBD2. Germline V gene data show CDR1 as KGHDR and CDR2 as SFDVKD. V shed 5 bases and J 4 bases; nucleotides not matched to a gene: 6. The CDR3 sequence is 17 residues long. Partial CDR3 DNA: TGTGCCACCAGTGCGGGGACTAGCGGGAGGGCCGGAGAGACC. As protein: CATSAGTSGRAGET. The CDR3, in full, reads CATSAGTSGRAGETQYF.

This clone was counted at least ten times. The sequenced fragment ends 3 residues before the CDR3 boundary, so the rest is inferred from the germline J gene. The chain combines TRBV20-1 with TRBJ2-7; maybe TRBD2 (5 bases). The CDR3 spans 16 residues. The germline CDR1 and CDR2 sequences are DFQATT and SNEGSKA (reference sequence). Trimming pared 4 bases from V and 4 bases from J, leaving 23 bases between. This CDR3 is CSAIVDWLGGGYEQYF. The CDR3 bases that were read are TGCAGTGCTATTGTGGATTGGCTCGGCGGAGGATACGAG.

This clone was observed a handful of times. The DNA ends 3 residues before the CDR3 does, and the rest of the CDR3 is filled in from the germline J gene. V gene TRBV30 combines with J gene TRBJ2-5; no clear D gene. The CDR3 contains 14 residues. Trimming pared 2 bases from V and 6 bases from J, leaving 16 bases between. The germline V gene encodes CDR1 GTSNPN and CDR2 SVGIG (reference sequence). The part of the CDR3 DNA that was read is TGTGCCTGGAGTAACTCTGGCGGTCAGAAGACC. The encoded protein is CAWSNSGGQKT. From start to end, the CDR3 is CAWSNSGGQKTQYF.

This clone was picked up a small number of times. The read comes to an end 3 residues before the CDR3 does, leaving the germline J gene to fill in the end. The rearrangement joins TRBV7-9 to TRBJ1-3, with 7 bases that match TRBD1. This CDR3 is 13 amino acids long. The junction had 2 bases not matched to a gene; V was cut back by 5 bases and J by 4 bases. Germline V gene data show CDR1 as SEHNR and CDR2 as FQNEAQ (reference sequence). CDR3 amino acids: CASSPTGGNTIYF. CDR3 DNA, as far as it was read: TGTGCCAGCAGCCCGACAGGGGGAAACACC. Drawing the rest from reference TRBV7-9 and TRBJ1-3, the complete variable domain is DTGVSQNPRHKITKRGQNVTFRCDPISEHNRLYWYRQTLGQGPEFLTYFQNEAQLEKSRLLSDRFSAERPKGSFSTLEIQRTEQGDSAMYLCASSPTGGNTIYFGEGSWLTVV.

About this clone itself: The CDR3 end falls 3 residues outside the read, so it is completed with the germline J gene. The V call is TRBV7-8, the J call TRBJ2-1; 7 positions agree with TRBD1. After removal of 8 bases from V and 1 base from J, the junction contained 8 bases not matched to a gene. This CDR3 is 15 amino acids long. The germline V gene encodes CDR1 SGHVS and CDR2 FQNEAQ. The chain's CDR3 is CASVFYRGSYNEQFF. CDR3 DNA, as far as it was read: TGTGCCAGCGTCTTCTACAGGGGTTCCTACAATGAG. Based on the CDR3 plus reference TRBV7-8 and TRBJ2-1, the full variable domain is GAGVSQSPRYKVAKRGQDVALRCDPISGHVSLFWYQQALGQGPEFLTYFQNEAQLDKSGLPSDRFFAERPEGSVSTLKIQRTQQEDSAVYLCASVFYRGSYNEQFFGPGTRLTVL.

This clone showed up many times. Coverage ceases 3 residues before the CDR3 finishes, and the germline J gene fills in the end. This chain connects TRBV30 to TRBJ2-1; 7 nucleotides line up with TRBD2. Germline CDR1 and CDR2: GTSNPN and SVGIG (reference sequence). V shed 8 bases and J 2 bases; nucleotides not matched to a gene: 12. The CDR3 spans 15 residues. The CDR3 reads CAGFGGEGPYNEQFF. The CDR3 bases that were read are TGTGCCGGCTTTGGGGGGGAGGGCCCCTACAATGAG.

A remark on this clone: The read falls 3 residues short of the CDR3 end, and the missing part is taken from the germline J gene. This chain links TRBV19 with TRBJ2-1, with D possibly being TRBD2 (6 bases). V lost 6 bases and J 9 bases, leaving 15 bases between the germline ends. The germline CDR1 and CDR2 sequences are LNHDA and SQIVND (reference sequence). The CDR3 is 13 residues long. The sequenced CDR3 bases are TGTGCCAGTAGCGCAGCGGGTTGGATTGAG. Its translation is CASSAAGWIE. The complete CDR3 sequence is CASSAAGWIEQFF.

This clone showed up just a few times. The read comes to an end 3 residues before the CDR3 does, leaving the germline J gene to fill in the end. The chain joins TRBV2 to TRBJ2-7; TRBD1 aligns across 8 bases. The CDR3 has 16 residues. Germline V gene sequence: CDR1 SNHLY, CDR2 FYNNEI. V shed 4 bases and J 3 bases; nucleotides not matched to a gene: 11. The part of the CDR3 DNA that was read is TGTGCCAGCAGTGCCTACCCCCAGGGGGCCAACTACGAG. It encodes CASSAYPQGANYE. The whole CDR3 sequence is CASSAYPQGANYEQYF.

At least ten counts were recorded for this clone. The read terminates 3 residues ahead of where the CDR3 ends, so the germline J gene completes it. The chain combines TRBV10-1 with TRBJ2-1; 12 bases align to TRBD2. After removal of 6 bases from V and 8 bases from J, the junction contained 5 bases not matched to a gene. The CDR3 sequence is 14 residues long. Per germline, CDR1 WNHNN and CDR2 SYGVQD (reference sequence). The CDR3 sequence is CASRLAGGRDEQFF. The DNA read from the CDR3 is TGCGCCAGCAGGCTAGCGGGGGGGCGGGATGAG.

A remark on this clone: The read ends 3 residues shy of where the CDR3 ends; the end is completed using the germline J gene. The chain employs TRBV7-6 and TRBJ2-5, with D perhaps matching TRBD1 (8 bases). The CDR3 loop spans 15 amino acids. V lost 1 base and J lost 4, with 13 bases in between. CDR1 and CDR2 from the germline V gene are SGHVS and FNYEAQ. CDR3 region: CASSLVTGGGETQYF. The DNA read from the CDR3 is TGTGCCAGCAGCTTAGTAACAGGGGGGGGAGAGACC.

This clone was counted many times. CDR3 amino acids: CASSETGGGNTIYF. CDR3 DNA, as far as it was read: TGTGCCAGCAGTGAGACAGGGGGCGGAAACACC. V and J are TRBV2 and TRBJ1-3; TRBD1 matches at 10 bases. Read sequence stops 3 residues before the CDR3 end, and the germline J gene provides the missing end. Germline lookup yields CDR1 SNHLY and CDR2 FYNNEI. The CDR3 runs to 14 residues. Unmatched junction bases numbered 0, after V lost 3 bases and J lost 4 bases. Using reference TRBV2 and TRBJ1-3 for the parts outside the CDR3, the full variable domain is EPEVTQTPSHQVTQMGQEVILRCVPISNHLYFYWYRQILGQKVEFLVSFYNNEISEKSEIFDDQFSVERPDGSNFTLKIRSTKLEDSAMYFCASSETGGGNTIYFGEGSWLTVV.

This clone was counted many times. The CDR3 end falls 3 residues outside the read, so it is completed with the germline J gene. The chain employs TRBV2 and TRBJ2-3; D might be TRBD2 (6 bases). The germline V gene has CDR1 SNHLY and CDR2 FYNNEI. The CDR3 runs 14 residues. V was clipped by 3 bases and J by 2 bases, with 9 bases between them. Here the CDR3 reads CASSEGLATDTQYF. CDR3 DNA (partial): TGTGCCAGCAGTGAGGGACTTGCCACAGATACG.

As concerns this clone: The read gets to within 3 residues of the CDR3 end, and the germline J gene fills in the rest. The rearrangement uses TRBV6-2 or TRBV6-3 and TRBJ2-7, with TRBD2 identical over 8 bases. The germline CDR1 and CDR2 sequences are MNHEY and SVGEGT. CDR3 length: 14 residues. V gave up 7 bases and J gave up 3 bases; unmatched junction bases: 8. The DNA read from the CDR3 is TGTGCCAGCACGGGGGGGCGGGGAGTCTACGAG. Amino acids: CASTGGRGVYE. The full CDR3 is CASTGGRGVYEQYF.

This clone showed up many times. The CDR3 is cut off 3 residues early in the read; its end comes from the germline J gene. The rearrangement joins TRBV20-1 to TRBJ2-7, with TRBD2 identical over 8 bases. Germline V gene lookup returns CDR1 DFQATT and CDR2 SNEGSKA (reference sequence). The CDR3 is made up of 14 amino acids. After removal of 5 bases from V and 3 bases from J, the junction contained 9 bases not matched to a gene. CDR3 loop: CSAEGVAGIYEQYF. The sequenced CDR3 bases are TGCAGTGCTGAGGGGGTAGCGGGAATCTACGAG.

The sample holds a few counts of this clone. The DNA ends 3 residues before the CDR3 does, and the rest of the CDR3 is filled in from the germline J gene. V gene TRBV7-8 combines with J gene TRBJ2-1; 8 nucleotides agree with TRBD2. J was trimmed by 5 bases and V by 5 bases; bases with no gene match: 8. There are 15 residues in the CDR3. Germline V gene data show CDR1 as SGHVS and CDR2 as FQNEAQ. CDR3 bases read: TGTGCCAGCAGCAAAAGACTAGCGAGAAACAATGAG. Translating gives CASSKRLARNNE. The CDR3 in its entirety is CASSKRLARNNEQFF.

This clone has more than one count but fewer than ten. The read is 3 residues too short to cover the CDR3 end, so that end is filled in from the germline J gene. This chain links TRBV5-6 with TRBJ2-5; D call uncertain. Germline V lookup: CDR1 SGHDT, CDR2 YYEEEE. V was pared by 0 bases and J by 6 bases, with 9 bases between. The CDR3 length is 13 residues. The CDR3 sequence is CASSLVQRQTQYF. The CDR3 DNA, read in part, is TGTGCCAGCAGCTTGGTACAGAGACAGACC.